One T cell receptor (beta chain) is described in this entry. Its antigen is as yet unknown. This sample is part of a study of cytomegalovirus exposure and HLA in healthy donors. V lost 1 base and J lost 3; bases outside the gene matches: 7. Germline V gene sequence: CDR1 LGHNA, CDR2 YNFKEQ. The CDR3 runs 16 residues. The PCR was carried out with 60 Vbeta primers and 13 Jbeta primers. The table came from immunoSEQ multiplex PCR; TCRdb's copy has only in-frame clones and leaves some out. This sample has some 130,000 clones, with approximately 85% found just once. Whole-study results and caveats: Among TCR beta chains, those listed as cytomegalovirus-associated numbered over 150.

This receptor was identified in a boy aged 5-17 years in good health and CMV-seronegative. Sequencing was carried out using PBMCs. The chain links TRBV4-2 to TRBJ1-2, with 8 bases aligning to TRBD1. The CDR3 nucleotides read TGTGCCAGCAGCCAAGCTCCACAGGGGGGAGACTATGGCTACACCTTC. Translating gives CASSQAPQGGDYGYTF.